The present T cell receptor beta chain was sequenced within a study of T cells after yellow fever vaccination. V dropped 7 bases and J dropped 5 bases, with 9 bases sitting between them. This CDR3 is built from 11 residues. From germline, CDR1 is DFQATT and CDR2 SNEGSKA (reference sequence). This clonotype was picked up many times. TCRdb redid the calling of the 5' RACE reads with MiXCR, one entry per CDR3 protein. The sample lists roughly 340,000 distinct CDR3 sequences, almost 4% occurring once. The V gene is TRBV20-1, the J gene TRBJ2-1; D gene uncertain. Sequenced material: PBMCs, taken 5 days after the yellow fever booster vaccination. This receptor was obtained from a man aged 18 to 30 who received the YFV17D yellow fever vaccine. CDR3 residues: CSVKAHNEQFF. The DNA of the CDR3 is TGCAGTGTCAAGGCCCACAATGAGCAGTTCTTC.